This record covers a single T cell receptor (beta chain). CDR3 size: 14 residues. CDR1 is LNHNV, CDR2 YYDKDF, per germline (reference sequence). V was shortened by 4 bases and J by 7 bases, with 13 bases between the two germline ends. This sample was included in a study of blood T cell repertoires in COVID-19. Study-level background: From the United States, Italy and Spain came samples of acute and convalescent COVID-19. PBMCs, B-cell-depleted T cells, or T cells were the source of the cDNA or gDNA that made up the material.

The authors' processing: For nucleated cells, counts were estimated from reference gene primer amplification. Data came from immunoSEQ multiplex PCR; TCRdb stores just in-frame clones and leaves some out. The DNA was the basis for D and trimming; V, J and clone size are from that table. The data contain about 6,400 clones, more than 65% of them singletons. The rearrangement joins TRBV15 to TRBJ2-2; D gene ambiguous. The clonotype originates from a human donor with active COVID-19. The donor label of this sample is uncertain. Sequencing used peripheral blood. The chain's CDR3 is CATSTTLVIGELFF. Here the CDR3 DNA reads TGTGCCACCAGCACCACTCTGGTAATCGGGGAGCTGTTTTTT.